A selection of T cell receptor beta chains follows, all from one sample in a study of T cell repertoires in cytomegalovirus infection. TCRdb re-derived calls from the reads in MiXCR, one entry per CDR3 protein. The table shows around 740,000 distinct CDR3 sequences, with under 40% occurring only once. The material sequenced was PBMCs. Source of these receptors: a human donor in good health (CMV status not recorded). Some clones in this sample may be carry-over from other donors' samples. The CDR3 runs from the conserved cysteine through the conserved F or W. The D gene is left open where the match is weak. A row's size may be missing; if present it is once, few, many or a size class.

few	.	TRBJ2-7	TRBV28	TGTGCCAGCAGCCGAACCCAGCGGGTTTCCTACGAGCAGTACTTC	CASSRTQRVSYEQYF
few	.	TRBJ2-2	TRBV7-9	TGTGCCAGCACCACCTTTAACTTGAACACCGGGGAGCTGTTTTTT	CASTTFNLNTGELFF
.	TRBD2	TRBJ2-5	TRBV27	TGTGCCAGCAGACTAGCGGGGCTCCAAGAGACCCAGTACTTC	CASRLAGLQETQYF
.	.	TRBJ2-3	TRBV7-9	TGTGCCAGCAGCCGACCGCCAGATACGCAGTATTTT	CASSRPPDTQYF
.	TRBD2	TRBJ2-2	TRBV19	TGTGCCAGTAGTATGACTAGCGGGGGGGCGTCGACCGGGGAGCTGTTTTTT	CASSMTSGGASTGELFF
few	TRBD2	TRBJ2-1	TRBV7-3	TGTGCCAGCAGCTTACGGGGGGGAGGAAGGGATGAGCAGTTCTTC	CASSLRGGGRDEQFF
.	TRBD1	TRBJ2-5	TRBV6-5	TGTGCCAGCCGGACAGGGGGCGTGGAGACCCAGTACTTC	CASRTGGVETQYF
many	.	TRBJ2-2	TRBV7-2	TGTGCCAGCAGCTCGTATCTAGCGTCCAAGGGGGAGCTGTTTTTT	CASSSYLASKGELFF
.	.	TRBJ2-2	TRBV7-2	TGTGCCAGCAGCTTAGCGCCATTCGGCGGGCTTACCGGGGAGCTGTTTTTT	CASSLAPFGGLTGELFF
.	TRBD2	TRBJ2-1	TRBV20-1	TGCAGTGCTAGTGAAGGGAGGGATGAGCAGTTCTTC	CSASEGRDEQFF
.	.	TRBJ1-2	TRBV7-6	TGTGCCAGCAGCTCAATGGGACTCGGCTATGGCTACACCTTC	CASSSMGLGYGYTF
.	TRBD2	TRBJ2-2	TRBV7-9	TGTGCCAGCAGCGCAGGGACTAGCGGGTACACCGGGGAGCTGTTTTTT	CASSAGTSGYTGELFF
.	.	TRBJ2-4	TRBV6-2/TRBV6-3	TGTGCCAGCAGTTCCTCGGGGACCCTAAACATTCAGTACTTC	CASSSSGTLNIQYF
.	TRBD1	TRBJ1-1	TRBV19	TGTGCCAGTAGTATCCCGGACAGGGAGGCTTTCTTT	CASSIPDREAFF
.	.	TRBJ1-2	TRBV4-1	TGCGCCAGCAGCCAAGATCCGGGACTGAGCTATGGCTACACCTTC	CASSQDPGLSYGYTF
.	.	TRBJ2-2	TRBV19	TGTGCCATTAGTATCGGTTTGAACACCGGGGAGCTGTTTTTT	CAISIGLNTGELFF
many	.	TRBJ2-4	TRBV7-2	TGTGCCAGCAGCTTAGCATCCGGGGCGGGAGCCAAAAACATTCAGTACTTC	CASSLASGAGAKNIQYF
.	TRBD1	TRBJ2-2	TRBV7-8	TGTGCCAGCAGCCCATCGAGAAGGGGACAGGGGGCGAACACCGGGGAGCTGTTTTTT	CASSPSRRGQGANTGELFF
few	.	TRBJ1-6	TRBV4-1	TGCGCCAGCAGCCTTCCCTCGGCGGATAATTCACCCCTCCACTTT	CASSLPSADNSPLHF
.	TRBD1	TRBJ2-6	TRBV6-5	TGTGCCAGTGGAACAGGGGGCTCCTCTGGGGCCAACGTCCTGACTTTC	CASGTGGSSGANVLTF
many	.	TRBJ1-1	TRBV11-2	TGTGCCAGCAGCTCCGACTTGAACACTGAAGCTTTCTTT	CASSSDLNTEAFF
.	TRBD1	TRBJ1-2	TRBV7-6	TGTGCCCTTACCACAGGGGGCTCTAACTATGGCTACACCTTC	CALTTGGSNYGYTF
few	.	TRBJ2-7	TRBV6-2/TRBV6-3	TGTGCCAGCAGTTACCCCACGGGCTCCTACGAGCAGTACTTC	CASSYPTGSYEQYF
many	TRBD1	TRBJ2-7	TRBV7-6	TGTGCCAGCAGCTTACAGGACAGGGGAAGCGGCGAGCAGTACTTC	CASSLQDRGSGEQYF
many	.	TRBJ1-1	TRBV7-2	TGTGCCAGCAGCCCTAAGGGCACCCGTGGGTACACTGAAGCTTTCTTT	CASSPKGTRGYTEAFF
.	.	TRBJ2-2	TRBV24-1	TGTGCCACCAGTGAACTTCAGGGTTCCGGGGAGCTGTTTTTT	CATSELQGSGELFF
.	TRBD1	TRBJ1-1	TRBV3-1	TGTGCCAGCAGCCGAACCGGGACAGGGGGTTTCACTGAAGCTTTCTTT	CASSRTGTGGFTEAFF
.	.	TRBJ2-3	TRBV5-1	TGCGCCAGCAGGGCCGACGGACGGAGCACAGATACGCAGTATTTT	CASRADGRSTDTQYF
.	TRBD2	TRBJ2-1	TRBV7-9	TGTGCCAGCAGCTTAGGGACTAGCGGGACCTACAATGAGCAGTTCTTC	CASSLGTSGTYNEQFF
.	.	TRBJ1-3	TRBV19	TGTGCCAGTAGTATCCAGGGGCGCTCTGGAAACACCATATATTTT	CASSIQGRSGNTIYF
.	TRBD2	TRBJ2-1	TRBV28	TGTGCCACCGTACTAGCGGGAGACTACAATGAGCAGTTCTTC	CATVLAGDYNEQFF
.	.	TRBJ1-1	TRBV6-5	TGTGCCAGCAGTCTCCTCGACTTAAGGGCGATGCTGGAAGCTTTCTTT	CASSLLDLRAMLEAFF
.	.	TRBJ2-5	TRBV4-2	TGTGCCAGCAGCCAAGGGTCGGGACTCCTGGAGGGCGCCCAGACCCAGTACTTC	CASSQGSGLLEGAQTQYF
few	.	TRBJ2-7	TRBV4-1	TGCGCCAGCAGCCAGGAGATGACCTCCTACGAGCAGTACTTC	CASSQEMTSYEQYF
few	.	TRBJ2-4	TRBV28	TGTGCCAGCAGGAAACAGGGTGACATTCAGTACTTC	CASRKQGDIQYF
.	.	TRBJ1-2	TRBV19	TGTGCCAGTAGTCATAATGTACAGGGAAACTATGGCTACACCTTC	CASSHNVQGNYGYTF
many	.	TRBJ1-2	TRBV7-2	TGTGCCAGCAGCCCCCAGGGCTCCACTAACTATGGCTACACCTTC	CASSPQGSTNYGYTF
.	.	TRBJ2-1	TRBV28	TGTGCCAGCAGCCTCCTACTTCGTTTGAATGAGCAGTTCTTC	CASSLLLRLNEQFF
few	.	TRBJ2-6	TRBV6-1	TGTGCCAGCAGTGCCCCGGGCTCTGGGGCCAACGTCCTGACTTTC	CASSAPGSGANVLTF
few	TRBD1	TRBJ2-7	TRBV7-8	TGTGCCAGCAGCTTAGCCGGACAGGGAACCGAGCAGTACTTC	CASSLAGQGTEQYF
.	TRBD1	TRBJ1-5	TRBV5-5	TGTGCCAGCAGCCAGGGGGCTGCTGGCAATCAGCCCCAGCATTTT	CASSQGAAGNQPQHF
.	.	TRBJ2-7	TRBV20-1	TGCAGTGTACGGGAGTACTACGAGCAGTACTTC	CSVREYYEQYF
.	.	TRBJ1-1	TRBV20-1	TGCAGTGCTAGGAGCGGTCTGCAGAACACTGAAGCTTTCTTT	CSARSGLQNTEAFF
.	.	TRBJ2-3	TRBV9	TGTGCCAGCACCGGAGCCAACACTGGCACAGATACGCAGTATTTT	CASTGANTGTDTQYF
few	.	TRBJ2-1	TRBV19	TGTGCCAGTAGCCCGAAAGCCTTTACCGGGGCCCGCGATGAGCAGTTCTTC	CASSPKAFTGARDEQFF
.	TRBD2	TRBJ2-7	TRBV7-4	TGTGCCAGCAGCCCGCCAGGGACTAGCGGGAGGCACGAGCAGTACTTC	CASSPPGTSGRHEQYF
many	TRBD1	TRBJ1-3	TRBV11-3	TGTGCCAGCAGCCCTGGGACAGCTGGAAACACCATATATTTT	CASSPGTAGNTIYF
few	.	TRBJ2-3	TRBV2	TGTGCCAGCAGGCGACTGAGCACAGATACGCAGTATTTT	CASRRLSTDTQYF
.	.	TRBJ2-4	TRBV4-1	TGCGCCAGCAGCCAAGCAGGGTTGGCCAAAAACATTCAGTACTTC	CASSQAGLAKNIQYF
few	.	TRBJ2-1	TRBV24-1	TGTGCCACCAGTGATTTGTTTGAGCAGTTCTTC	CATSDLFEQFF
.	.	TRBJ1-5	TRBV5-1	TGCGCCAGCAGGGATGGGCCAGCAGATCAGCCCCAGCATTTT	CASRDGPADQPQHF
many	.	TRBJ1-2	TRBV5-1	TGTGCCAGCAGCTTGGACAGTAACTATGGCTACACCTTC	CASSLDSNYGYTF
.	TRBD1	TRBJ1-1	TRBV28	TGTGCCAGCGATCCCCCAGGGGGATGGACTGAAGCTTTCTTT	CASDPPGGWTEAFF
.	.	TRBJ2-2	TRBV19	TGTGCCAGTAGTATTGGAAACGGGGCCGGGGAGCTGTTTTTT	CASSIGNGAGELFF
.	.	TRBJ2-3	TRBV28	TGTGCCAGCACCCCTGCAACAGATACGCAGTATTTT	CASTPATDTQYF
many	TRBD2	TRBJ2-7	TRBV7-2	TGTGCCAGCAGGCCCTTACCTTCTAGCGGGAGACGGCGGGACGAGCAGTACTTC	CASRPLPSSGRRRDEQYF
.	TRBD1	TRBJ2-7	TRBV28	TGTGCCAGCAGACCCCGGGACAGGGCCTACGAGCAGTACTTC	CASRPRDRAYEQYF
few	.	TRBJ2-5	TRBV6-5	TGTGCCAGCCGCGACCTCGGGACCCAGTACTTC	CASRDLGTQYF
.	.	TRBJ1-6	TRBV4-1	TGCGCCAGCAGCCATCCAAGGGGTGCGTCTTCACCCCTCCACTTT	CASSHPRGASSPLHF